This T cell receptor (beta chain) was retrieved from a study of OX40 agonist ivuxolimab in advanced cancers. At the level of the study: Partial responses were recorded for three patients, including one with hepatocellular carcinoma and two with cutaneous melanoma. Overall study results and limits: In general, CD8+ T cells held more expanded clones than CD4+ did, on average.

Some clones are missing from TCRdb's copy, which holds only in-frame ones; the method was immunoSEQ multiplex PCR. The sample holds 70,000 to 90,000 clones, 90% seen once. As to this clone: Its specificity is not known.

This TCR was recovered from an adult with an advanced solid tumor such as melanoma, head and neck, liver or kidney cancer. Sample: CD4+ or CD8+ T cells sorted from blood, taken in a trial of the OX40 agonist ivuxolimab.

DNA for the CDR3: TGTGCCAGCAGCTTTGCAGAGGCCACCGGGGAGCTGTTTTTT. Amino acids: CASSFAEATGELFF. The J gene is TRBJ2-2, the V gene TRBV11-3; D gene ambiguous. Germline CDR1 and CDR2: SGHNT and YENEEA. This CDR3 region has 14 residues. V was cut by 3 bases and J by 4 bases, with 9 bases left in between.